These 21 T cell receptor beta chains originate from one sample sequenced in a study of T cell repertoires in cytomegalovirus infection. TCRdb redid the calling of the reads with MiXCR, one entry per CDR3 protein. The profile shows nearly 650,000 distinct CDR3 sequences, 20% to 25% of them singletons. Material for sequencing was CD8+ T cells from PBMCs. The receptors come from a human donor in good health (CMV status not recorded). Some clones in this sample may be carry-over from other donors' samples.

This chain joins TRBV28 and TRBJ2-7, with a weak D call TRBD1 (6 bases). The CDR3 totals 17 residues. Germline CDR1 MDHEN, CDR2 SYDVKM. CDR3 DNA: TGTGCCAGCAAAGGATTGGGGGCGGCCTATTCAGTCTACGTGCAGTACGTC. Its protein product is CASKGLGAAYSVYVQYV.

This clonotype appeared many times. The chain is built from TRBV7-9 and TRBJ2-3, with TRBD2 matching over 8 bases. The CDR3 runs to 16 residues. In germline, CDR1 is SEHNR, CDR2 FQNEAQ (reference sequence). The junction had 16 bases not matched to a gene; V was cut back by 5 bases and J by 9 bases. The DNA for the CDR3 is TGTGCCAGCAGCGCCACGAGCGGGGGAGCCTCCGGAACGCAGTATTTT. It encodes CASSATSGGASGTQYF.

The chain has TRBV6-6 and TRBJ2-2, with D hard to call. Germline lookup yields CDR1 MNHNY and CDR2 SVGAGI (reference sequence). With 5 bases removed from V and 4 bases from J, the gap between germline ends came to 11 bases. The CDR3 consists of 14 residues. This CDR3 reads CASSQNDGTGELFF. CDR3 DNA sequence: TGTGCCAGCAGTCAGAATGACGGCACCGGGGAGCTGTTTTTT.

The chain combines TRBV25-1 with TRBJ2-1; 7 bases fit TRBD2. Germline-derived CDR1 and CDR2 are MGHDK and SYGVNS. The CDR3 consists of 14 residues. Trimming removed 5 bases from V and 8 bases from J; junction bases left unmatched: 9. The CDR3 region is CASSRAGRGDEQFF. CDR3 nucleotides: TGTGCCAGCAGTAGAGCGGGGCGGGGAGATGAGCAGTTCTTC.

With regard to this clonotype: Just one base apart from a much larger clone, this may be a read error. The J gene is TRBJ2-1, the V gene TRBV7-2; 10 nucleotides line up with TRBD2. The CDR3 totals 19 residues. Germline V gene sequence: CDR1 SGHTA, CDR2 FQGNSA. CDR3 sequence reads: CPSSLGFLAGDGPYNEQFF. The DNA for the CDR3 is TGTCCCAGCAGCTTAGGATTCCTAGCGGGGGATGGACCCTACAATGAGCAGTTCTTC.

This chain links TRBV6-1 with TRBJ1-4; 8 nucleotides match TRBD1. Germline CDR1 reads MNHNS; CDR2 reads SASEGT. The CDR3 runs 13 residues. Unmatched junction bases numbered 5, after V lost 6 bases and J lost 8 bases. Here the CDR3 reads CASRDRGKEKLFF. CDR3 in DNA: TGTGCCAGCAGAGACAGGGGAAAAGAAAAACTGTTTTTT.

V usage is TRBV29-1 and J usage is TRBJ2-6; 7 bases map to TRBD1. Trimming cost V 5 bases and J 0 bases; bases outside gene matches: 16. The germline gives CDR1 SQVTM, CDR2 ANQGSEA. The CDR3 has 19 residues. The CDR3 coding sequence is TGCAGCGTTCCTATTAATACAGGGGCCCTCAACTCTGGGGCCAACGTCCTGACTTTC. Residues: CSVPINTGALNSGANVLTF.

This clonotype came up a few times. This rearrangement joins TRBV28 to TRBJ2-1; TRBD2 aligns across 12 bases. This CDR3 comprises 17 residues. Germline V gene data show CDR1 as MDHEN and CDR2 as SYDVKM. J lost 6 bases, V lost 3 bases, and 9 bases had no gene match. The CDR3: CASSFYTSGGIVNEQFF. DNA for the CDR3: TGTGCCAGCAGTTTCTATACTAGCGGGGGGATTGTCAATGAGCAGTTCTTC.

This clonotype has a count of ten or more. This chain uses TRBV28 with TRBJ2-6; D uncertain. The V end was cut by 5 bases, the J end by 3 bases, with 23 bases between. Germline lookup yields CDR1 MDHEN and CDR2 SYDVKM. The CDR3 totals 19 residues. The CDR3 loop is CASSTPSVPLVSGANVLTF. CDR3 bases: TGTGCCAGCAGTACCCCTTCGGTCCCCTTGGTGAGTGGGGCCAACGTCCTGACTTTC.

V gene TRBV6-2 or TRBV6-3 combines with J gene TRBJ2-3; 7 bases match TRBD1. V dropped 5 bases and J dropped 6; count of bases not matched to a gene: 11. The V gene's germline CDR1 is MNHEY and CDR2 SVGEGT. The CDR3 is 15 residues long. The chain's CDR3 is CASSPRGPPLDTQYF. The CDR3, as DNA: TGTGCCAGCAGTCCTAGGGGGCCGCCCTTGGATACGCAGTATTTT.

This clonotype was seen a handful of times. This chain uses TRBV4-1 with TRBJ1-2; TRBD1 agrees at 7 bases. V lost 3 bases and J lost 1; bases outside the gene matches: 8. CDR3 length equals 16 residues. Germline V gene lookup returns CDR1 MGHRA and CDR2 YSYEKL. CDR3 sequence (DNA): TGCGCCAGCAGCCATCCCCGACAGGGACTTAACTATGGCTACACCTTC. Translation gives CASSHPRQGLNYGYTF.

This clonotype was observed a handful of times. V and J are TRBV6-2 or TRBV6-3 and TRBJ2-1; D unresolved. The CDR3 length is 12 residues. Germline V gene sequence: CDR1 MNHEY, CDR2 SVGEGT. The ends were cut back, 5 bases at V and 4 bases at J, with 6 bases in the middle. The DNA for the CDR3 is TGTGCCAGCAGTACCCTTTACAATGAGCAGTTCTTC. This gives the protein CASSTLYNEQFF.

As to this clonotype: The germline gene is not matched at one end of the junction; a read error may be the cause. The chain uses TRBV29-1 and TRBJ2-3; D gene unclear. In germline, CDR1 is SQVTM, CDR2 ANQGSEA. The CDR3 totals 12 residues. CDR3 protein: CSVEGDTDTQYF. The CDR3 DNA reads as TGCAGCGTCGAAGGAGACACAGATACGCAGTATTTT.

At least ten counts were recorded for this clonotype. The chain's CDR3 is CASSLALRTGSDEQYF. In nucleotides, the CDR3 is TGTGCCAGCAGCTTAGCCCTCCGGACAGGTAGCGACGAGCAGTACTTC. V usage is TRBV7-9 and J usage is TRBJ2-7; TRBD1 matches 7 bases. CDR3 size: 16 residues. Looked up from germline, CDR1 is SEHNR and CDR2 is FQNEAQ (reference sequence). V was pared by 0 bases and J by 5 bases, with 10 bases of the junction left unmatched.

The rearrangement links TRBV15 to TRBJ2-5, with 8 positions matching TRBD2. Unmatched junction bases numbered 12, after V lost 5 bases and J lost 13 bases. Looked up from germline, CDR1 is LNHNV and CDR2 is YYDKDF (reference sequence). CDR3 size: 13 residues. CDR3 amino acids: CATSARTSSFPYF. The CDR3 DNA reads TGTGCCACCAGCGCCCGGACTAGCTCCTTCCCGTACTTC.

The chain carries TRBV6-5 and TRBJ2-2, with 9 bases fitting TRBD1. Germline values: CDR1 MNHEY, CDR2 SVGAGI. The V segment lost 0 bases and the J segment 2 bases; nucleotides outside the gene matches: 7. The CDR3 length is 18 residues. In nucleotides, the CDR3 is TGTGCCAGCAGTTACTCGGGGGGGGACAGGGTAAACACCGGGGAGCTGTTTTTT. Amino acid sequence: CASSYSGGDRVNTGELFF.

This clonotype was detected once. A much more abundant neighbour one base away suggests this may be a read error. The genes are TRBV12-5 and TRBJ1-2, with D possibly matching TRBD1 (6 bases). The CDR3 is 17 residues long. CDR1 is LGHNT and CDR2 is FRNRAP in the germline V gene. The ends were cut back, 2 bases at V and 3 bases at J, with 19 bases in the middle. The CDR3 nucleotides read TGTGCTAGTGGTTTGCCTAGGACAGTCGGAGAGGACTATGGCTACACCTTC. Residues: CASGLPRTVGEDYGYTF. Full variable domain (outside the CDR3, taken from reference TRBV12-5 and TRBJ1-2): DARVTQTPRHKVTEMGQEVTMRCQPILGHNTVFWYRQTMMQGLELLAYFRNRAPLDDSGMPKDRFSAEMPDATLATLKIQPSEPRDSAVYFCASGLPRTVGEDYGYTFGSGTRLTVV.

This clonotype was recorded once. With a much larger clone just one base away, this may be a read error. J is TRBJ1-1 and V is TRBV6-2 or TRBV6-3; D remains ambiguous. V was shortened by 6 bases and J by 7 bases, with 18 bases between the two germline ends. The CDR3 covers 14 residues. Looked up from germline, CDR1 is MNHEY and CDR2 is SVGEGT. The CDR3: CASSPGLPTNEAFF. The CDR3 DNA reads as TGTGCCAGCAGCCCCGGTCTCCCGACTAATGAAGCTTTCTTT.

This clonotype was observed at least ten times. The rearrangement uses TRBV24-1 and TRBJ1-2; D might be TRBD1 (5 bases). V was cut by 4 bases and J by 4 bases, with 12 bases left in between. The CDR3 is 14 residues long. Germline-derived CDR1 and CDR2 are KGHDR and SFDVKD. The DNA of the CDR3 is TGTGCCACCAGTGAACGGGACGGAACCTATGGCTACACCTTC. This codes for CATSERDGTYGYTF.

This clonotype has at least ten counts. J is TRBJ2-2 and V is TRBV7-9, with 7 bases lining up with TRBD2. The CDR3 runs to 17 residues. Germline values: CDR1 SEHNR, CDR2 FQNEAQ (reference sequence). V gave up 4 bases and J gave up 3 bases; unmatched junction bases: 11. The CDR3 loop reads CASSSDTGTTYTGELFF. CDR3 sequence (DNA): TGTGCCAGCAGCTCGGATACCGGGACTACTTACACCGGGGAGCTGTTTTTT.

This clonotype was counted ten times or more. This chain joins TRBV12-3 or TRBV12-4 and TRBJ2-7; 9 bases are a match to TRBD1. The CDR3 spans 13 residues. With V trimmed by 4 bases and J by 3 bases, 1 base remained unmatched. Here the CDR3 reads CASSWGQGYEQYV. Here the CDR3 DNA reads TGTGCCAGCAGTTGGGGACAGGGCTACGAGCAGTACGTC.